This TCR beta chain was identified during a study of blood T cell repertoires in COVID-19. The CDR3 contains 16 residues. V lost 0 bases and J 0 bases, leaving 12 bases between the germline ends. CDR1 SGHTA and CDR2 FQGNSA come from the germline V gene. The repertoire was sequenced with immunoSEQ multiplex PCR; TCRdb's copy has only in-frame clones and lacks some. The data show 150,000 to 200,000 clones, approximately 83% seen once. The clonotype originates from a man between 60 and 75 years old with acute or convalescent COVID-19. The sequenced material came from peripheral blood. J is TRBJ2-7 and V is TRBV7-2; the D gene is possibly TRBD1 (6 bases). CDR3 protein: CASSLAIYRDSYEQYF. The CDR3 coding sequence is TGTGCCAGCAGCTTAGCAATTTACAGGGACTCCTACGAGCAGTACTTC.